The sample holds many counts of the clone carrying this T cell receptor (beta chain). The target antigen is unknown. This record belongs to a study of T cell repertoires in cytomegalovirus infection. On the study more broadly: A matching HLA type, together with CMV infection, was signaled by public TCR beta signatures. Study-level points and caveats: CMV-specific TCR beta clonotypes restricted by HLA-C dominated the ex vivo response.

The CDR3 has 17 residues. The J segment lost 1 base and the V segment lost 4 bases, leaving 10 bases of the junction unmatched. Germline V gene data show CDR1 as SEHNR and CDR2 as FQNEAQ (reference sequence). Each CDR3 protein is one row after TCRdb ran MiXCR on the reads. The sample comprises around 330,000 distinct CDR3 sequences, 15% to 20% of which are singletons, and about 12% rests with the top ten. What was sequenced was PBMCs. The genes are TRBV7-9 and TRBJ2-1; TRBD2 aligns across 7 bases. The receptor comes from a human donor in good health (CMV status not recorded). Some clones in this sample may be carry-over from other donors' samples. CDR3 region: CASSSSKVAGSYNEQFF. The CDR3 nucleotides read TGTGCCAGCAGCTCTTCGAAGGTAGCGGGTTCCTACAATGAGCAGTTCTTC.